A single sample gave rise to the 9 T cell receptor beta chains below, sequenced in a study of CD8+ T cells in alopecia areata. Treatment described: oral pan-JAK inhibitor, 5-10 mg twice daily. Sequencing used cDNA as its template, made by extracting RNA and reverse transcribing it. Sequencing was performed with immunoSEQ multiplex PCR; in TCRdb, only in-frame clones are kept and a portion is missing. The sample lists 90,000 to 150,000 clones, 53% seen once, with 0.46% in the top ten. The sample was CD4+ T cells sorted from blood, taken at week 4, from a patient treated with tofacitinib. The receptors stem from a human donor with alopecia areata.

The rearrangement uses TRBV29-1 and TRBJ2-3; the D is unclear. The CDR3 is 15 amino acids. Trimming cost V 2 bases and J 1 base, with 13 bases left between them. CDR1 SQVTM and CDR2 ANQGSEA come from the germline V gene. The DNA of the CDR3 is TGCAGCGTTGAAATCCTCCAACTTCGCACAGATACGCAGTATTTT. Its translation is CSVEILQLRTDTQYF.

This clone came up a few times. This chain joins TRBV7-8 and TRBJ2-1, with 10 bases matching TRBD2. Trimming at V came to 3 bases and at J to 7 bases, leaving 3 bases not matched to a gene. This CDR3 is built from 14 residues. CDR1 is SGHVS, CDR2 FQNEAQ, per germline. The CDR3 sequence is CASSFASGSNEQFF. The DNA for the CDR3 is TGTGCCAGCAGCTTCGCTAGCGGGAGTAATGAGCAGTTCTTC.

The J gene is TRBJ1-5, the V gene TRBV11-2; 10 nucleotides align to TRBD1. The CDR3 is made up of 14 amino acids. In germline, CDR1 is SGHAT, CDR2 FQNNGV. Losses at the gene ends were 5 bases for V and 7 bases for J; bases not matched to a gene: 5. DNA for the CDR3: TGTGCCAGCAGCGCGACAGGGGGCCGCCAGCCCCAGCATTTT. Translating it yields CASSATGGRQPQHF.

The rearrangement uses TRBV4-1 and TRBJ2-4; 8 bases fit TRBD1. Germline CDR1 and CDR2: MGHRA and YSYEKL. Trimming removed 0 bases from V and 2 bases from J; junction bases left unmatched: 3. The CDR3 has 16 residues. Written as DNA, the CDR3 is TGCGCCAGCAGCCAAGATGCAGGGGGCACCAAAAACATTCAGTACTTC. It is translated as CASSQDAGGTKNIQYF.

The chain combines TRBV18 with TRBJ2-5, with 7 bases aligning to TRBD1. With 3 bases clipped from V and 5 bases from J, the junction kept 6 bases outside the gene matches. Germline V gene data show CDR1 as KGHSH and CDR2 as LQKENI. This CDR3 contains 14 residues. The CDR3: CASSPRGDSETQYF. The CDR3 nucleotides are TGTGCCAGCTCACCCAGAGGGGACAGTGAGACCCAGTACTTC. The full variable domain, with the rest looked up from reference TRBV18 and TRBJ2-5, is NAGVMQNPRHLVRRRGQEARLRCSPMKGHSHVYWYRQLPEEGLKFMVYLQKENIIDESGMPKERFSAEFPKEGPSILRIQQVVRGDSAAYFCASSPRGDSETQYFGPGTRLLVL.

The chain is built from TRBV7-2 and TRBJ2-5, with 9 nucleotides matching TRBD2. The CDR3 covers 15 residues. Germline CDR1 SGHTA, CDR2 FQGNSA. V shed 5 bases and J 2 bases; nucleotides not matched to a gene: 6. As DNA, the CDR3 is TGTGCCAGCAGCCGAGGGACTAGCTCTCAAGAGACCCAGTACTTC. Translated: CASSRGTSSQETQYF. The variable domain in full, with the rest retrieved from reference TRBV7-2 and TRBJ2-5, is GAGVSQSPSNKVTEKGKDVELRCDPISGHTALYWYRQSLGQGLEFLIYFQGNSAPDKSGLPSDRFSAERTGGSVSTLTIQRTQQEDSAVYLCASSRGTSSQETQYFGPGTRLLVL.

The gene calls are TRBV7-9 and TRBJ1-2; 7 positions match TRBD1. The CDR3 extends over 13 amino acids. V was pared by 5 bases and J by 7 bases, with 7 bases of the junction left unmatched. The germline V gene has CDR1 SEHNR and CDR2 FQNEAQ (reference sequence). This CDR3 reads CASSPDRASGYTF. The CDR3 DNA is TGTGCCAGCAGCCCCGACAGGGCGAGTGGCTACACCTTC.

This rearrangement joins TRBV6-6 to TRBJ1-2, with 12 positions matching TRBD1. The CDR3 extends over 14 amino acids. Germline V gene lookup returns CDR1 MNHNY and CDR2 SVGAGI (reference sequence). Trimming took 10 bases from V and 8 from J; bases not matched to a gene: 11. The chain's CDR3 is CATRPGQGARGYTF. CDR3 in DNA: TGTGCCACCAGGCCGGGACAGGGGGCTCGGGGCTACACCTTC.

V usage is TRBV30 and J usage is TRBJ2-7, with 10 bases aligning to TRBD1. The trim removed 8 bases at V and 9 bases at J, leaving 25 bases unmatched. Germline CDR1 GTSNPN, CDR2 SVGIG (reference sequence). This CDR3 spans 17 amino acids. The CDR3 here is CAHRAGQGRGRSGVQYF. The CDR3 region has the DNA TGTGCCCACCGCGCGGGACAGGGGAGGGGTAGGTCGGGAGTGCAGTACTTC.